What follows is one T cell receptor (beta chain) and its context. Its antigen is undetermined. The germline V gene encodes CDR1 SNHLY and CDR2 FYNNEI. The CDR3 has 12 residues. V lost 7 bases to trimming and J lost 8 bases, with 12 bases between them. Single viable CD3+CD4+CD8-CD45RO+ cells were sorted as the memory CD4+ T cells. The sample comes from a study of memory CD4+ T cells and cytomegalovirus serostatus. Study information: Donors were healthy Belgian adults, several CMV seropositive and roughly 25 seronegative.

Profiling relied on immunoSEQ multiplex PCR, and the TCRdb table lists in-frame clones only, not all of them. The sample includes approximately 47,000 clones, around 80% seen only once; the top ten take roughly 0.8%. Findings and caveats of the study: Median bootstrapped AUC for CMV status was about 0.95 originally, 0.85 to 0.92 US-trained. Of 150 to 200 reported CMV TCRbeta sequences, some 67 were found in memory CD4+ repertoires.

J is TRBJ2-1 and V is TRBV2; D is undetermined. Sequencing was performed on memory CD4+ T cells from blood. This TCR was sampled from an adult in good health and CMV-seronegative. CDR3 DNA: TGTGCCAGCACCCCTCGGCACTATGAGCAGTTCTTC. This sequence encodes CASTPRHYEQFF.